This T cell receptor (beta chain) was sequenced in a study of blood T cell repertoires in COVID-19. Study information: Sites in the United States, Italy and Spain provided acute and convalescent COVID-19 samples. T cells, B-cell-depleted T cells, or PBMCs provided the cDNA or gDNA that served as material.

Trimming cost V 6 bases and J 2 bases, with 18 bases left between them. In germline, CDR1 is LGHNA, CDR2 YNFKEQ. The CDR3 is 16 amino acids. Original data processing: It was from reference gene primer amplification that nucleated cell counts were estimated. Profiling relied on immunoSEQ multiplex PCR, and the TCRdb table lists in-frame clones only, not all of them. That table supplies the V and J calls and clone size; D and trimming were determined from the DNA. Counted here are about 48,000 clones, over 80% occurring once; the ten biggest clones make up roughly three fifths. Sample: peripheral blood. This sequence was found in a man between 65 and 85 years old with acute or convalescent COVID-19. The rearrangement uses TRBV4-2 and TRBJ2-3; no clear D gene. The DNA of the CDR3 is TGTGCCAGCAGTTGGGCCACCACCGAAGACACAGATACGCAGTATTTT. Amino acid sequence: CASSWATTEDTDTQYF.